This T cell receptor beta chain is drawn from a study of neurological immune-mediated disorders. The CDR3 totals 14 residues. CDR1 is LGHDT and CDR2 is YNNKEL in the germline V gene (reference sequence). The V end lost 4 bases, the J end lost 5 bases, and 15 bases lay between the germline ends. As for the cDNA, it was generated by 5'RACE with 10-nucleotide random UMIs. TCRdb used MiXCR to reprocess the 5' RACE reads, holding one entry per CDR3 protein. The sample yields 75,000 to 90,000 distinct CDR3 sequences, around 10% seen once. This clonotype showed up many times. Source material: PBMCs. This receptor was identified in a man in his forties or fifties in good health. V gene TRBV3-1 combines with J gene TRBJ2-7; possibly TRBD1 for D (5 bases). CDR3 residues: CASSPLATADEQYF. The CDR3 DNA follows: TGTGCCAGCAGCCCCCTTGCGACAGCCGACGAGCAGTACTTC.